These 21 T cell receptor beta chains share one sample of origin, sequenced in a study of human T cells and chemical hapten exposure (dated by TCRdb to the early 2020s). Libraries were constructed by RACE. The data were produced on a NextSeq 500. Through fastp at Q25 and MiXCR, TCRdb rebuilt clones from the public reads, retaining in-frame beta chains. Every CDR3 protein is listed once, alongside the most common genes and DNA of its rows. The sample table holds about 400,000 distinct CDR3 sequences, of which under 6.5% were seen once. The ten largest account for over 5.5% of the sample. The time point label, read with the paper, signifies: patch test 2, 6 weeks after DPC sensitization. The sample's treatment or condition label, in plain terms: therapeutic diphenylcyclopropenone sensitization with weekly scalp DPC. Sequencing used whole blood, obtained in connection with sensitization to the hapten diphenylcyclopropenone (DPC). Receptors originate from a woman aged 18 to 35 with alopecia areata. Some clones in this sample may be carry-over from other donors' samples.

There are many counts of this clonotype. V and J are TRBV7-9 and TRBJ1-5; D may be TRBD1 (5 bases). There are 18 residues in the CDR3. The germline V and J ends were trimmed by 1 base and 0 bases, with 16 bases remaining between them. The germline gives CDR1 SEHNR, CDR2 FQNEAQ (reference sequence). CDR3 sequence: CASSLGRGDVSSNQPQHF. The CDR3 DNA follows: TGTGCCAGCAGCTTAGGTAGAGGGGACGTCTCTAGCAATCAGCCCCAGCATTTT.

The sample holds many counts of this clonotype. V and J are TRBV12-3 or TRBV12-4 and TRBJ1-5, with 7 bases identical to TRBD1. CDR3 length: 14 residues. J gave up 3 bases and V 8 bases, and 7 bases lay outside the gene matches. In DNA, the CDR3 is TGTGCCAGCGGCATGACAGGGAACAATCAGCCCCAGCATTTT. This codes for CASGMTGNNQPQHF.

This clonotype has at least ten counts. The rearrangement uses TRBV12-3 or TRBV12-4 and TRBJ1-2, with a possible D match to TRBD1 (6 bases). The CDR3 is 13 amino acids. V was pared by 1 base and J by 5 bases, with 8 bases between. The CDR3 DNA reads TGTGCCAGCAGTTTAGGACAGGATTATGGCTACACCTTC. This translates into CASSLGQDYGYTF.

This clonotype has a count of ten or more. V and J are TRBV2 and TRBJ1-2, with D uncertain. V lost 6 bases and J lost 8, with 19 bases in between. The CDR3 length is 14 residues. CDR1 is SNHLY, CDR2 FYNNEI, per germline. CDR3 region: CASRKVPEVGGYTF. For the CDR3, the DNA is TGTGCCAGCAGGAAGGTACCGGAGGTAGGAGGCTACACCTTC.

This clonotype was picked up many times. As DNA, the CDR3 is TGTGCCACCGTCAGTTACATGAACACTGAAGCTTTCTTT. Translating it yields CATVSYMNTEAFF. V and J are TRBV6-5 and TRBJ1-1; D not certain. The CDR3 has 13 residues. The germline V gene has CDR1 MNHEY and CDR2 SVGAGI. Trimming shortened V by 10 bases and J by 0 bases, and 12 bases separated the two germline ends.

This clonotype has at least ten counts. V and J are TRBV16 and TRBJ1-4, with D tentatively TRBD1 (6 bases). The germline CDR1 and CDR2 sequences are KGHSY and FQNENV. The CDR3 has 14 amino acids. Trimming removed 5 bases from V and 8 bases from J, with 15 bases in between. The CDR3 loop reads CASSLSGAEEKLFF. The CDR3 DNA is TGTGCCAGCAGCTTGTCAGGGGCAGAAGAAAAACTGTTTTTT.

This clonotype was recorded a few times. This chain uses TRBV4-3 with TRBJ2-5; tentatively, D is TRBD2 (5 bases). Germline-derived CDR1 and CDR2 are LGHNA and YSLEER. CDR3 size: 14 residues. Trimming stripped 1 base from V and 1 base from J, with 7 bases between. The CDR3 is CASSQVTSQETQYF. The CDR3 DNA follows: TGCGCCAGCAGCCAAGTCACTAGCCAAGAGACCCAGTACTTC.

This clonotype appeared many times. The chain employs TRBV15 and TRBJ2-2, with D possibly being TRBD2 (7 bases). This CDR3 has 17 amino acids. Trimming stripped 0 bases from V and 4 bases from J, with 15 bases between. Germline CDR1 reads LNHNV; CDR2 reads YYDKDF (reference sequence). The CDR3 DNA follows: TGTGCCACCAGCAGAGACCGCGCGGGGGCCCGCACCGGGGAGCTGTTTTTT. Its translation: CATSRDRAGARTGELFF.

For this clonotype: A read error may be the cause here, since a much bigger clone is one base away. CDR3 loop: CASSHGGTQNYGYTF. In nucleotides, the CDR3 is TGTGCCAGCAGCCATGGTGGTACCCAGAACTATGGCTACACCTTC. J is TRBJ1-2 and V is TRBV3-1, with D hard to call. From germline, CDR1 is LGHDT and CDR2 YNNKEL (reference sequence). CDR3 length: 15 amino acids. V dropped 3 bases and J dropped 2 bases, with 13 bases sitting between them.

This clonotype has more than one count but fewer than ten. The rearrangement links TRBV7-2 to TRBJ2-7; D remains ambiguous. The CDR3 consists of 13 residues. The germline V gene has CDR1 SGHTA and CDR2 FQGNSA. Trimming took 4 bases from V and 7 from J, leaving 14 bases between them. The CDR3 nucleotides are TGTGCCAGCAGCTCTAGACCGAAAAGTGAGCAGTACTTC. Protein product: CASSSRPKSEQYF.

The chain uses TRBV20-1 and TRBJ2-2, with 7 bases aligning to TRBD1. This CDR3 comprises 13 residues. Germline lookup yields CDR1 DFQATT and CDR2 SNEGSKA (reference sequence). V dropped 7 bases and J dropped 7; count of bases not matched to a gene: 9. The CDR3 spells CSGRRDRNGELFF. In nucleotides, the CDR3 is TGCAGTGGTCGCCGGGACAGAAACGGGGAGCTGTTTTTT.

There are many counts of this clonotype. The chain carries TRBV7-9 and TRBJ1-4; D perhaps matches TRBD1 (6 bases). Germline assignment: CDR1 SEHNR and CDR2 FQNEAQ (reference sequence). The V and J ends lost 1 base and 7 bases respectively, with 13 bases between them. The CDR3 spans 15 residues. This CDR3 is CASSLGRGLGEKLFF. The DNA of the CDR3 is TGTGCCAGCAGCTTAGGTCGGGGGCTGGGTGAAAAACTGTTTTTT.

There are a few counts of this clonotype. The V call is TRBV7-9, the J call TRBJ2-2; D may be TRBD1 or TRBD2 (6 bases each). The germline V gene has CDR1 SEHNR and CDR2 FQNEAQ (reference sequence). V was cut by 5 bases and J by 5 bases, with 18 bases left in between. This CDR3 has 16 residues. CDR3 sequence reads: CASSPDGGWETGELFF. For the CDR3, the DNA is TGTGCCAGCAGCCCCGACGGGGGCTGGGAAACCGGGGAGCTGTTTTTT. Together with reference TRBV7-9 and TRBJ2-2, the CDR3 gives the full variable domain: DTGVSQNPRHKITKRGQNVTFRCDPISEHNRLYWYRQTLGQGPEFLTYFQNEAQLEKSRLLSDRFSAERPKGSFSTLEIQRTEQGDSAMYLCASSPDGGWETGELFFGEGSRLTVL.

About this clonotype itself: A much larger clonotype is one base distant, so this may be a read error. The chain employs TRBV5-1 and TRBJ2-7; D may be TRBD2 (5 bases). Germline assignment: CDR1 SGHRS and CDR2 YFSETQ. V dropped 2 bases and J dropped 5 bases, with 5 bases sitting between them. CDR3 length: 11 residues. CDR3 residues: CASSFGNEQYF. In nucleotides, the CDR3 is TGCGCCAGCAGCTTCGGGAACGAGCAGTACTTC.

There are many counts of this clonotype. This sequence joins TRBV4-3 and TRBJ1-4; D is unclear. Per germline, CDR1 LGHNA and CDR2 YSLEER. This CDR3 spans 14 amino acids. The V gene lost 4 bases and the J gene lost 7 bases, with 13 bases spanning the gap. The CDR3 DNA reads TGCGCCAGCAGCCCCCTAGGAGGCAGTGAAAAACTGTTTTTT. Translation gives CASSPLGGSEKLFF.

This clonotype was counted a few times. This chain joins TRBV20-1 and TRBJ2-5; TRBD1 is a possible D gene (6 bases). The CDR3 consists of 15 residues. Trimming took 0 bases from V and 3 from J, leaving 14 bases between them. The germline gives CDR1 DFQATT, CDR2 SNEGSKA (reference sequence). The CDR3: CSARDLGQGKETQYF. CDR3 nucleotide sequence: TGCAGTGCTAGAGATCTTGGGCAGGGGAAAGAGACCCAGTACTTC.

This clonotype was seen more than once but under ten times. This rearrangement joins TRBV18 to TRBJ1-1, with no clear D. In germline, CDR1 is KGHSH, CDR2 LQKENI. With 5 bases removed from V and 3 bases from J, the gap between germline ends came to 13 bases. This CDR3 is built from 14 residues. In DNA, the CDR3 is TGTGCCAGCTCATCCAGTTACAAGGACACTGAAGCTTTCTTT. Protein sequence: CASSSSYKDTEAFF.

Remarks on this clonotype: It is unclear where the CDR3 begins or ends on the DNA, so no DNA is shown, and the CDR3 is as TCRdb lists it. The chain carries TRBV12-3 or TRBV12-4 and TRBJ2-7. Counting both end residues, the CDR3 totals 13 amino acids. The CDR3 here is CASSSSGTYEQYF.

This sequence joins TRBV7-2 and TRBJ2-5; D call uncertain. Germline V lookup: CDR1 SGHTA, CDR2 FQGNSA. Trimming left V 5 bases short and J 5 bases short, with 15 bases between. The CDR3 sequence is 14 residues long. The CDR3 DNA follows: TGTGCCAGCAGCCCTATCTGGGCGGAGGAGACCCAGTACTTC. Its translation is CASSPIWAEETQYF.

The chain carries TRBV20-1 and TRBJ1-4; D is unclear. Deletions cut 3 bases from V and 0 bases from J, with 14 bases between. CDR1 and CDR2 from the germline V gene are DFQATT and SNEGSKA (reference sequence). This CDR3 is built from 16 residues. This CDR3 is CSARAQTWSTNEKLFF. In nucleotides, the CDR3 is TGCAGTGCTAGGGCCCAGACGTGGTCAACTAATGAAAAACTGTTTTTT.

This clonotype was detected a few times. The V call is TRBV5-1, the J call TRBJ2-2; 9 bases map to TRBD1. This CDR3 spans 15 amino acids. The V segment lost 6 bases and the J segment 0 bases; nucleotides outside the gene matches: 3. The germline V gene encodes CDR1 SGHRS and CDR2 YFSETQ. The CDR3 sequence: CASNRDRANTGELFF. CDR3 DNA: TGCGCCAGCAACCGGGACAGGGCGAACACCGGGGAGCTGTTTTTT.